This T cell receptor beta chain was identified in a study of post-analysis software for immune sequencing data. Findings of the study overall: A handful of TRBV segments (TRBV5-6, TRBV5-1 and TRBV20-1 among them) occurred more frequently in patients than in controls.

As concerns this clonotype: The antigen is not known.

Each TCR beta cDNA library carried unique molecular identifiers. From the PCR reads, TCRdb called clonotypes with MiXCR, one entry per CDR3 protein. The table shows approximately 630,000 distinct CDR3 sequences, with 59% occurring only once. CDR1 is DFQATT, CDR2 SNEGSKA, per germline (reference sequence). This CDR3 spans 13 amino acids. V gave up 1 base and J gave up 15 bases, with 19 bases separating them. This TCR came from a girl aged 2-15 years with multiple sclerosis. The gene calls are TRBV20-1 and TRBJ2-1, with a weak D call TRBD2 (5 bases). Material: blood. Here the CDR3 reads CSARAAARRSPFF. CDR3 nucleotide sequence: TGCAGTGCTAGAGCAGCGGCAAGGCGATCGCCGTTCTTC.